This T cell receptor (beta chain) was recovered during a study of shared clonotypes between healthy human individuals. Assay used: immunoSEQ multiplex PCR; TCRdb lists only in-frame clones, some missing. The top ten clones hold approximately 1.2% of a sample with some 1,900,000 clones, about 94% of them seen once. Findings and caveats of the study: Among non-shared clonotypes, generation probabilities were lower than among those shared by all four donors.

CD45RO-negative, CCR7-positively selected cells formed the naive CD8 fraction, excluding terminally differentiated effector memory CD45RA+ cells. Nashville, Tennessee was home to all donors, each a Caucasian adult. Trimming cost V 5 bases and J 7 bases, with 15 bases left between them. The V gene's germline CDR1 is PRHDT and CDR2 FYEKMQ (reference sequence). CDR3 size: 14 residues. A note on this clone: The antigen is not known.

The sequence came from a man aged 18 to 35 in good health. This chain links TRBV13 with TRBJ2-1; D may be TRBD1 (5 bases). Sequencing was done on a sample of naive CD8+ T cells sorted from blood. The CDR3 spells CASSRRLDSNEQFF. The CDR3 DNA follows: TGTGCCAGCAGCAGGCGACTCGACAGTAATGAGCAGTTCTTC.